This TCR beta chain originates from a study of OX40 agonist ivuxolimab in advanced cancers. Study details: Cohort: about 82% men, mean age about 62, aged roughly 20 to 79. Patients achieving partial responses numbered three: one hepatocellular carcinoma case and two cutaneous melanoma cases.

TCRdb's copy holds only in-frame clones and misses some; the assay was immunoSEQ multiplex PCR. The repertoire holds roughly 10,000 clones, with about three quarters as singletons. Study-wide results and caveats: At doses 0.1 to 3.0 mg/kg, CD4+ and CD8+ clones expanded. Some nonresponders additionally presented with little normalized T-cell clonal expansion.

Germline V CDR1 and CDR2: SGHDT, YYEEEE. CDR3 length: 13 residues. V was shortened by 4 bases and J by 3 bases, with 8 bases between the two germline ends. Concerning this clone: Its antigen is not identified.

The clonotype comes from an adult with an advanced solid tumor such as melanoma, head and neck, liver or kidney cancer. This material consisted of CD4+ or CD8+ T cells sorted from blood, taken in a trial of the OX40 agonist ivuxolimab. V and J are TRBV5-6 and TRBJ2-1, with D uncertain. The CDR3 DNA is TGTGCCAGCAGCCCAACTGGCTACAATGAGCAGTTCTTC. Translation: CASSPTGYNEQFF.